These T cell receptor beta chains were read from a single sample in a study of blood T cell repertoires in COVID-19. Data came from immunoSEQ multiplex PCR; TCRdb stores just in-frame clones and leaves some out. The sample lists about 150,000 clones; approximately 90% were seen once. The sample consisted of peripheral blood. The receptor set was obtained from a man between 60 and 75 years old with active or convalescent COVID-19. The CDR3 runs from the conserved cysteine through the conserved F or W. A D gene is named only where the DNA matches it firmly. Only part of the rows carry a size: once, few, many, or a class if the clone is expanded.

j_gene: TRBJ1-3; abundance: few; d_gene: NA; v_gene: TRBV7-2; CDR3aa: CASSKGGNFGNTIYF; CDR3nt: TGTGCCAGCAGCAAAGGAGGGAACTTCGGAAACACCATATATTTT
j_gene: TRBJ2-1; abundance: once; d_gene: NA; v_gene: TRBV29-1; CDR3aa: CSVVVSSYNEQFF; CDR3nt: TGCAGCGTTGTTGTATCTTCCTACAATGAGCAGTTCTTC
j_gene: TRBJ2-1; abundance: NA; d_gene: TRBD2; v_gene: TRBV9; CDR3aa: CASSATSGGNEQFF; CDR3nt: TGTGCCAGCAGCGCGACTAGCGGCGGCAATGAGCAGTTCTTC
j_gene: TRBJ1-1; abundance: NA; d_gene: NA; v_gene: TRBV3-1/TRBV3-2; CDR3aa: CASSAQIKNTEAFF; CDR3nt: TGTGCCAGCAGCGCTCAGATCAAGAACACTGAAGCTTTCTTT
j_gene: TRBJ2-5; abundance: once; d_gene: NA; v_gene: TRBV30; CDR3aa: CAWSPPGLLGETQYF; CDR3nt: TGTGCCTGGAGCCCCCCGGGACTCTTGGGGGAGACCCAGTACTTC
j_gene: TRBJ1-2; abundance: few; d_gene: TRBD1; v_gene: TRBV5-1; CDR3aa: CASSPGDSNGYTF; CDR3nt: TGCGCCAGCAGCCCTGGGGACAGCAATGGCTACACCTTC
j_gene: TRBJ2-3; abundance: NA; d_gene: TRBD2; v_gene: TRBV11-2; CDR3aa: CASSLRSSGRGKATDTQYF; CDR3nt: TGTGCCAGCAGCTTACGGTCGAGCGGGAGAGGGAAGGCCACAGATACGCAGTATTTT
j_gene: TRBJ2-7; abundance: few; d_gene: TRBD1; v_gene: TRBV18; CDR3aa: CASSDREGDEQYF; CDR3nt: TGTGCCAGCTCCGACAGGGAAGGCGACGAGCAGTACTTC
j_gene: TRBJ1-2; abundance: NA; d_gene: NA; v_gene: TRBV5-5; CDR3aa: CASSQTFGYTF; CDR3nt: TGTGCCAGCAGCCAGACATTCGGCTACACCTTC
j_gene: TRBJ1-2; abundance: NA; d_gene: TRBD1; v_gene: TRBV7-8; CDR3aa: CASSFPGQGHYGYTF; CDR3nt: TGTGCCAGCAGCTTTCCGGGACAGGGACACTATGGCTACACCTTC
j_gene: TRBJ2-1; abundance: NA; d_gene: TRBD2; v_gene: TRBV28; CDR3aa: CASRLLAGGSYNEQFF; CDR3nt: TGTGCCAGCAGACTCCTAGCGGGGGGCTCCTACAATGAGCAGTTCTTC
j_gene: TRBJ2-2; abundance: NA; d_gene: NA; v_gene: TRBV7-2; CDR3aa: CASSLGRVYEGELFF; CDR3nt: TGTGCCAGCAGCTTGGGCAGGGTTTATGAGGGGGAGCTGTTTTTT
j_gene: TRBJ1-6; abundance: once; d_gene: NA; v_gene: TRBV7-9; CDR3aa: CASSLGTANSPLHF; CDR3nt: TGTGCCAGCAGCTTAGGGACAGCCAATTCACCCCTCCACTTT
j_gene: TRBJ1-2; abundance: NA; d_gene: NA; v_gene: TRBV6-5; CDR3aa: CASSTRGYGYTF; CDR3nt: TGTGCCAGCAGTACGCGGGGCTATGGCTACACCTTC
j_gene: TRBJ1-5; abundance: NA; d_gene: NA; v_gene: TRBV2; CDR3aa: CASSSGSYSNQPQHF; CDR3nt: TGTGCCAGCAGTTCCGGGTCCTATAGCAATCAGCCCCAGCATTTT
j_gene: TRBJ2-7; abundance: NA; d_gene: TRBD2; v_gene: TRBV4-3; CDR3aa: CASSRGTSGSYEQYF; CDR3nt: TGCGCCAGCAGCCGGGGGACTAGCGGATCCTACGAGCAGTACTTC
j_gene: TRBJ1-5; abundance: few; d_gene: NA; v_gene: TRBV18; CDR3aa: CASSGAEDQPQHF; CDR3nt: TGTGCCAGCTCAGGGGCAGAGGATCAGCCCCAGCATTTT
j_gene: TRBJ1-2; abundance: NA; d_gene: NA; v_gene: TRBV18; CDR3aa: CASSVTGSPGYTF; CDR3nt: TGTGCCAGCTCAGTAACGGGGTCCCCCGGCTACACCTTC